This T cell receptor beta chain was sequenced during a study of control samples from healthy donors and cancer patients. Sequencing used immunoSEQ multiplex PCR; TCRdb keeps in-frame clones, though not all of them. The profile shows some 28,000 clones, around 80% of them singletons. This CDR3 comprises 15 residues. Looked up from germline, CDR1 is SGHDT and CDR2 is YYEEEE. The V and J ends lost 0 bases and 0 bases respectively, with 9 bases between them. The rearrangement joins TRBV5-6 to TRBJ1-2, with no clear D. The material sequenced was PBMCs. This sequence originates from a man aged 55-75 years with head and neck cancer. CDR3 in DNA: TGTGCCAGCAGCTTGGTACATTCTACTAACTATGGCTACACCTTC. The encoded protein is CASSLVHSTNYGYTF.